Each of the 9 T cell receptor beta chains below was sequenced from the same sample in a study of T cells after yellow fever vaccination. MiXCR, run by TCRdb on the 5' RACE reads, gives a single entry per CDR3 protein. The table shows 620,000 or so distinct CDR3 sequences, with about 12% occurring only once. Sequences were derived from PBMCs, sampled on the day of the yellow fever booster vaccination. The source is a man between 25 and 39 years old who received the YFV17D yellow fever vaccine.

This clonotype turned up a few times. V gene TRBV18 combines with J gene TRBJ2-7; unclear D gene. The V gene's germline CDR1 is KGHSH and CDR2 LQKENI. This CDR3 comprises 14 residues. V was pared by 1 base and J by 0 bases, with 7 bases between. The CDR3 DNA reads as TGTGCCAGCTCACCACTGGCCAGCTCCTACGAGCAGTACTTC. It yields the protein CASSPLASSYEQYF.

This rearrangement joins TRBV5-1 to TRBJ1-4, with 8 bases that match TRBD1. V lost 4 bases to trimming and J lost 7 bases; unmatched junction nucleotides: 9. Germline V lookup: CDR1 SGHRS, CDR2 YFSETQ. The CDR3 contains 15 residues. This CDR3 reads CASSPSGQELEKLFF. CDR3 bases: TGCGCCAGCAGCCCCTCGGGACAGGAACTTGAAAAACTGTTTTTT.

Comment on this clonotype: One end of the junction varies from germline; a read error may be responsible. The genes are TRBV7-2 and TRBJ2-3, with 8 bases matching TRBD1. The germline V gene encodes CDR1 SGHTA and CDR2 FQGNSA. The CDR3 covers 16 residues. The DNA for the CDR3 is TGTGCCAGCAGCGGACAGGGAAGGCTCAGCAAAGATACGCAGTATTTT. This sequence encodes CASSGQGRLSKDTQYF.

In its sample, this clonotype was seen many times. This rearrangement joins TRBV5-8 to TRBJ1-6; D may be TRBD1 (6 bases). The CDR3 runs to 14 residues. From germline, CDR1 is SGHTS and CDR2 YDEGEE. The V end was cut by 5 bases, the J end by 4 bases, with 10 bases between. CDR3 residues: CASRSQGYNSPLHF. As DNA, the CDR3 is TGTGCCAGCAGATCACAGGGATATAATTCACCCCTCCACTTT.

This clonotype was detected a few times. The V call is TRBV28, the J call TRBJ1-2, with 7 bases fitting TRBD1. CDR3 size: 11 residues. The germline gives CDR1 MDHEN, CDR2 SYDVKM. With 5 bases clipped from V and 7 bases from J, the junction kept 1 base outside the gene matches. For the CDR3, the DNA is TGTGCCAGCAGTCGGACAGGTGGCTACACCTTC. Amino acids: CASSRTGGYTF.

This clonotype was counted a few times. The rearrangement links TRBV27 to TRBJ1-6; D is unresolved. Per the germline V gene, CDR1 is MNHEY and CDR2 is SMNVEV (reference sequence). The CDR3 length is 13 residues. DNA of the CDR3: TGTGCGGAGTATAGGACGACGGATTCACCCCTCCACTTT. It encodes CAEYRTTDSPLHF.

As for this clonotype: Sequence at one end of the junction differs from germline and may be a read error. The chain has TRBV20-1 and TRBJ2-3, with 7 nucleotides matching TRBD2. The V gene's germline CDR1 is DFQATT and CDR2 SNEGSKA (reference sequence). This CDR3 region has 16 residues. The CDR3 nucleotides read TGCTGTGCTAGAGACCGGCTAGCGGCCCCCACAGATACGCAGTATTTT. This sequence encodes CCARDRLAAPTDTQYF.

This clonotype has more than one count but fewer than ten. The V gene is TRBV4-1, the J gene TRBJ2-7; 7 nucleotides align to TRBD1. In germline, CDR1 is MGHRA, CDR2 YSYEKL. The length of the CDR3 is 14 residues. J lost 6 bases, V lost 0 bases, and 5 bases had no gene match. The CDR3 DNA follows: TGCGCCAGCAGCCAAGATTGGGCAGGGGGCGAGCAGTACTTC. This sequence encodes CASSQDWAGGEQYF.

This chain joins TRBV7-2 and TRBJ1-2; 7 positions agree with TRBD1. V trimming: 5 bases; J trimming: 7 bases; junction bases outside the gene matches: 13. This CDR3 has 15 amino acids. Germline CDR1 and CDR2: SGHTA and FQGNSA. Here the CDR3 DNA reads TGTGCCAGCAGCCTGAACAGGGGAGGTGTGACTGGCTACACCTTC. Protein: CASSLNRGGVTGYTF.